This TCR beta chain was sequenced during a study of T-cell reconstitution after alpha-beta-depleted transplantation in children. There are many counts of this clonotype. Unique molecular identifiers were built into the TCRbeta library. TCRdb reprocessed the PCR reads via MiXCR and lists one record per CDR3 protein. The repertoire has under 350,000 distinct CDR3 sequences, approximately 9.6% of them found once; the top ten carry roughly a tenth. CDR3 length equals 19 residues. With 0 bases removed from V and 0 bases from J, the gap between germline ends came to 17 bases. Germline CDR1 and CDR2: SGHAT and FQDESV (reference sequence).

The chain joins TRBV11-1 to TRBJ2-2, with D hard to call. The receptor was isolated from a human donor who donated a stem cell graft to a child with SCID. The sequencing here drew on PBMCs from the stem cell graft donor, taken from the stem cell graft. CDR3 nucleotides: TGTGCCAGCAGCTTAGCGGGGTGGGCCTACCAATCGAACACCGGGGAGCTGTTTTTT. Residues: CASSLAGWAYQSNTGELFF.